The clone carrying this TCR beta chain was detected many times. Its antigen is not known. A junction boundary mismatches the germline segment, possibly from a read error. This sample is part of a study of human T cells and chemical hapten exposure. For the study at large: Sensitizing treatment utilized 2% DPC over a 2 cm by 2 cm portion of upper inner arm skin. Patients having alopecia areata, totalis or universalis were mostly female.

Whole-study findings and limits: There was alopecia in the donors, so their immune response may differ from that of healthy people. PT1 expanded TCR numbers rose with patch test score.

Described time point: patch test 1, 2 weeks after DPC sensitization. Treatment: therapeutic diphenylcyclopropenone sensitization with weekly scalp DPC. This CDR3 comprises 15 residues. Germline assignment: CDR1 MDHEN and CDR2 SYDVKM. TCRdb reprocessed the RACE reads via MiXCR and lists one record per CDR3 protein. Altogether tens of thousands of distinct CDR3 sequences are present, 10% to 13% being singletons, with the ten largest covering 2.2%. The genes are TRBV28 and TRBJ1-2, with 10 positions matching TRBD1. This specimen was whole blood, taken in connection with sensitization to the hapten diphenylcyclopropenone (DPC). The sequence was collected from a man aged 40-55 years with alopecia areata. Some clones in this sample may be carry-over from other donors' samples. DNA for the CDR3: TGTGCCAGCAGACGGGGACAGGGGAGGACCTATCGCTACACCTTC. This translates into CASRRGQGRTYRYTF.